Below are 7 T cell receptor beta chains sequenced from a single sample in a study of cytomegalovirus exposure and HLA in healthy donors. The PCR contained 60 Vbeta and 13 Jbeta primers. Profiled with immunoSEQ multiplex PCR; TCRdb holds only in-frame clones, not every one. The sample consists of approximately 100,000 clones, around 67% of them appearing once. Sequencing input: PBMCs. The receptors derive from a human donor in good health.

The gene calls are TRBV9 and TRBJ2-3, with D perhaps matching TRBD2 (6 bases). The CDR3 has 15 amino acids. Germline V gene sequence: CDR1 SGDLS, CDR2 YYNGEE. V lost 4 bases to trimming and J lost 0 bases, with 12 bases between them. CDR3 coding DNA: TGTGCCAGCAGCCTCGGGGGACCGAGCACAGATACGCAGTATTTT. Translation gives CASSLGGPSTDTQYF.

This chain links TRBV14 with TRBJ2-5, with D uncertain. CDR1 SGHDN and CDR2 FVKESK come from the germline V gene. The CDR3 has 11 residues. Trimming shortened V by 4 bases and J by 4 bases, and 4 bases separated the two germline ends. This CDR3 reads CASSLSETQYF. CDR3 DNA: TGTGCCAGCAGCCTATCAGAGACCCAGTACTTC.

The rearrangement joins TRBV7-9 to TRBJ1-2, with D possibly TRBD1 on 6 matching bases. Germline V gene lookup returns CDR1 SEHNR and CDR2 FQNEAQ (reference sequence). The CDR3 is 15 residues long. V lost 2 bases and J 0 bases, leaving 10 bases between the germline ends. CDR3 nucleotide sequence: TGTGCCAGCAGCTTAACAGGGAGGGCTAACTATGGCTACACCTTC. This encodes CASSLTGRANYGYTF.

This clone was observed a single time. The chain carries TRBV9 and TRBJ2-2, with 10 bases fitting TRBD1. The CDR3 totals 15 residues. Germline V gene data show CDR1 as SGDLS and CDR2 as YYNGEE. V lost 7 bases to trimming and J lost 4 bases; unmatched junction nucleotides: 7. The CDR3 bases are TGTGCCAGCGGATCCGGGACAGGGGTCACCGGGGAGCTGTTTTTT. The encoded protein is CASGSGTGVTGELFF.

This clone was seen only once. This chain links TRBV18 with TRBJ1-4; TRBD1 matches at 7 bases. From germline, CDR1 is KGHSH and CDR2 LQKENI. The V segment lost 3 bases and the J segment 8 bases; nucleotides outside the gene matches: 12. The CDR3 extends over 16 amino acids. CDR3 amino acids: CASSPGRDSLLEKLFF. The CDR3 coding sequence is TGTGCCAGCTCACCCGGGAGGGACAGCCTTTTGGAAAAACTGTTTTTT.

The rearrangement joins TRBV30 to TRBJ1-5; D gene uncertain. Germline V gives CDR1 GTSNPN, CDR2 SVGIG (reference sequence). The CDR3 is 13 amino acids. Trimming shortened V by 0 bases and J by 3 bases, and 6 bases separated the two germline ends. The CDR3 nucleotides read TGTGCCTGGAGTGTACAGAACAATCAGCCCCAGCATTTT. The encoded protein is CAWSVQNNQPQHF. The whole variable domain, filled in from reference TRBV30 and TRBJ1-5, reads SQTIHQWPATLVQPVGSPLSLECTVEGTSNPNLYWYRQAAGRGLQLLFYSVGIGQISSEVPQNLSASRPQDRQFILSSKKLLLSDSGFYLCAWSVQNNQPQHFGDGTRLSIL.

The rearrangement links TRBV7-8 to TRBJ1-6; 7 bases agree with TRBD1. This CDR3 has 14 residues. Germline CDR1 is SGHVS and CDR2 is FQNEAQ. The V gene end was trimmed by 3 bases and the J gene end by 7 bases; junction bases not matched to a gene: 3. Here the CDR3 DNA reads TGTGCCAGCAGCTTCGGGACAGAAAATTCACCCCTCCACTTT. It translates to CASSFGTENSPLHF.